The 22 T cell receptor beta chains in this list originate from one sample, sequenced in a study of T-cell reconstitution after alpha-beta-depleted transplantation in children. Unique molecular identifiers were incorporated during preparation of the TCRbeta library. TCRdb reprocessed the PCR reads with MiXCR, giving one entry per CDR3 protein. The sample has about 610,000 distinct CDR3 sequences, over 9.5% seen once; the top ten hold about 4.2%. The sequences come from PBMCs from the stem cell graft donor, collected from the stem cell graft. Receptors were obtained from a human donor who donated a stem cell graft to a child with acute myeloid leukemia.

The chain joins TRBV6-5 to TRBJ2-3; D remains unclear. Germline CDR1 MNHEY, CDR2 SVGAGI. This CDR3 has 16 residues. Trimming took 6 bases from V and 2 from J, leaving 18 bases between them. The CDR3 reads CASSVSGTALTDTQYF. CDR3 bases: TGTGCCAGCAGCGTGTCCGGAACAGCCCTCACAGATACGCAGTATTTT.

This clonotype has more than one count but fewer than ten. The V and J genes are TRBV10-2 and TRBJ2-1; D is uncertain. This CDR3 is 11 amino acids long. The V gene's germline CDR1 is WSHSY and CDR2 SAAADI. V was shortened by 2 bases and J by 12 bases, with 8 bases between the two germline ends. In nucleotides, the CDR3 is TGCGCCAGCAGTGAGAAGGTGGGGCAGTTCTTC. Amino acid sequence: CASSEKVGQFF.

This clonotype was observed a few times. The rearrangement links TRBV7-8 to TRBJ2-3; TRBD2 matches at 10 bases. Trimming took 1 base from V and 6 from J; bases not matched to a gene: 7. The V gene's germline CDR1 is SGHVS and CDR2 FQNEAQ. CDR3 length: 16 amino acids. The CDR3, as DNA: TGTGCCAGCAGCTTAGGCACTAGCGGGATAGCCGATACGCAGTATTTT. Its protein is CASSLGTSGIADTQYF.

This clonotype has just a few counts. V and J are TRBV6-1 and TRBJ2-1; possible D gene TRBD1, 6 bases. Looked up from germline, CDR1 is MNHNS and CDR2 is SASEGT. V lost 6 bases and J lost 5, with 17 bases in between. CDR3 size: 15 residues. CDR3 sequence (DNA): TGTGCCAGCAGCCTGACGAGGGGGAAACACAATGAGCAGTTCTTC. Protein sequence: CASSLTRGKHNEQFF.

The chain is built from TRBV2 and TRBJ2-7; the match to TRBD1 covers 10 bases. This CDR3 has 15 amino acids. CDR1 is SNHLY and CDR2 is FYNNEI in the germline V gene. The junction had 8 bases not matched to a gene; V was cut back by 5 bases and J by 4 bases. CDR3 in amino acids: CASSSGQGVRYEQYF. Written as DNA, the CDR3 is TGTGCCAGCAGTTCAGGACAGGGGGTTAGGTACGAGCAGTACTTC.

The genes are TRBV7-9 and TRBJ2-7; a possible D gene is TRBD1 (6 bases). With 5 bases removed from V and 4 bases from J, the gap between germline ends came to 12 bases. Germline CDR1 and CDR2: SEHNR and FQNEAQ (reference sequence). The length of the CDR3 is 13 residues. The CDR3 region is CASSAGVGYEQYF. DNA for the CDR3: TGTGCCAGCAGCGCAGGGGTGGGATACGAGCAGTACTTC.

Only a few counts were recorded for this clonotype. V usage is TRBV30 and J usage is TRBJ2-7, with D perhaps matching TRBD1 or TRBD2 (5 bases each). This CDR3 has 13 residues. Germline CDR1 and CDR2: GTSNPN and SVGIG (reference sequence). Trimming left V 2 bases short and J 6 bases short, with 14 bases between. The CDR3 spells CAWSRDHEGEQYF. The DNA for the CDR3 is TGTGCCTGGAGTCGGGACCACGAGGGCGAGCAGTACTTC.

The chain uses TRBV15 and TRBJ2-5; tentative D call: TRBD1 (6 bases). The CDR3 sequence is 14 residues long. With 5 bases removed from V and 0 bases from J, the gap between germline ends came to 10 bases. CDR1 LNHNV and CDR2 YYDKDF come from the germline V gene (reference sequence). The DNA for the CDR3 is TGTGCCACCAGCCAAGGACAGAACCAAGAGACCCAGTACTTC. Translating it yields CATSQGQNQETQYF.

This chain links TRBV20-1 with TRBJ2-3, with 7 bases identical to TRBD2. The CDR3 has 15 amino acids. The V gene's germline CDR1 is DFQATT and CDR2 SNEGSKA (reference sequence). J gave up 4 bases and V 0 bases, and 7 bases lay outside the gene matches. CDR3 nucleotide sequence: TGCAGTGCTAGAGATTCGCGGGGGACTGCAGATACGCAGTATTTT. Its translation is CSARDSRGTADTQYF.

This clonotype was counted a few times. The chain combines TRBV11-2 with TRBJ2-4, with a possible D match to TRBD2 (6 bases). The CDR3 is 19 amino acids. V lost 4 bases and J lost 0, with 22 bases in between. Germline CDR1 and CDR2: SGHAT and FQNNGV. The CDR3 protein is CASSSSPFAGGSAKNIQYF. The CDR3 DNA reads as TGTGCCAGCAGCTCCTCCCCTTTCGCCGGGGGATCAGCCAAAAACATTCAGTACTTC.

This clonotype was picked up a small number of times. V usage is TRBV18 and J usage is TRBJ1-1; the match to TRBD1 covers 7 bases. Trimming cost V 4 bases and J 6 bases; bases outside gene matches: 11. Germline V CDR1 and CDR2: KGHSH, LQKENI. The CDR3 length is 15 residues. Here the CDR3 DNA reads TGTGCCAGCTCACGGAACAGGGGCGAGGGCTCTGAAGCTTTCTTT. Translation: CASSRNRGEGSEAFF.

This chain uses TRBV5-6 with TRBJ1-2; tentative D call: TRBD1 (5 bases). The CDR3 contains 13 residues. V dropped 6 bases and J dropped 8 bases, with 17 bases sitting between them. CDR1 SGHDT and CDR2 YYEEEE come from the germline V gene. CDR3 protein: CASTTRDLRGYTF. In DNA form, the CDR3 reads TGTGCCAGCACCACCAGGGACTTGCGGGGCTACACCTTC. Together with reference TRBV5-6 and TRBJ1-2, the CDR3 gives the full variable domain: DAGVTQSPTHLIKTRGQQVTLRCSPKSGHDTVSWYQQALGQGPQFIFQYYEEEERQRGNFPDRFSGHQFPNYSSELNVNALLLGDSALYLCASTTRDLRGYTFGSGTRLTVV.

In this sample, this clonotype turned up a few times. The V and J genes are TRBV10-3 and TRBJ2-1, with D possibly TRBD2 on 6 matching bases. The CDR3 is made up of 14 amino acids. Trimming took off 6 bases at V and 3 bases at J, with 12 bases between the two ends. Germline V gene sequence: CDR1 ENHRY, CDR2 SYGVKD. The CDR3 loop is CAIRASGVYNEQFF. DNA of the CDR3: TGTGCCATCAGGGCCTCGGGGGTCTACAATGAGCAGTTCTTC.

The sample holds a few counts of this clonotype. The gene calls are TRBV7-8 and TRBJ2-2; D call uncertain. Trimming shortened V by 1 base and J by 7 bases, and 7 bases separated the two germline ends. The CDR3 covers 13 residues. Germline V lookup: CDR1 SGHVS, CDR2 FQNEAQ. As DNA, the CDR3 is TGTGCCAGCAGCTTAGACCCGATCGGGGAGCTGTTTTTT. It codes for CASSLDPIGELFF.

Only a few counts were recorded for this clonotype. The chain recombines TRBV5-5 with TRBJ2-3; D unclear. Trimming removed 0 bases from V and 6 bases from J, with 11 bases in between. The germline CDR1 and CDR2 sequences are SGHKS and YYEKEE (reference sequence). CDR3 size: 14 residues. DNA of the CDR3: TGTGCCAGCAGCTTGGATCCGGTGCAGGATACGCAGTATTTT. This gives the protein CASSLDPVQDTQYF.

The gene calls are TRBV20-1 and TRBJ2-7; D may be TRBD2 (5 bases). V was trimmed by 5 bases and J by 5 bases, leaving 19 bases between them. The CDR3 loop spans 14 amino acids. Germline V gene sequence: CDR1 DFQATT, CDR2 SNEGSKA (reference sequence). This CDR3 reads CSAQARVFRDEQYF. CDR3 in DNA: TGCAGTGCTCAGGCGCGGGTTTTTAGGGACGAGCAGTACTTC.

This clonotype was counted between two and nine times. The chain recombines TRBV6-2 or TRBV6-3 with TRBJ1-1, with 7 bases lining up with TRBD1. The CDR3 totals 15 residues. Trimming at V came to 6 bases and at J to 0 bases, leaving 7 bases not matched to a gene. Germline CDR1 is MNHEY and CDR2 is SVGEGT. The CDR3 DNA sequence: TGTGCCAGCAGCCCCTGGGACAGAGTGAACACTGAAGCTTTCTTT. This sequence encodes CASSPWDRVNTEAFF.

This clonotype was seen more than once but under ten times. The chain is built from TRBV2 and TRBJ2-5; a weak D match, TRBD2 (5 bases). The germline V gene has CDR1 SNHLY and CDR2 FYNNEI. The V end was cut by 9 bases, the J end by 1 base, with 9 bases between. CDR3 length equals 12 residues. The CDR3: CASFRGQETQYF. Written as DNA, the CDR3 is TGTGCCAGTTTCCGGGGCCAAGAGACCCAGTACTTC.

This clonotype was found many times. The V and J genes are TRBV24-1 and TRBJ2-2; possibly TRBD1 for D (6 bases). The CDR3 loop spans 17 amino acids. V was trimmed by 0 bases and J by 1 base, leaving 11 bases between them. In germline, CDR1 is KGHDR, CDR2 SFDVKD. Written as DNA, the CDR3 is TGTGCCACCAGTGATTTGCCCGGACAGATGAACACCGGGGAGCTGTTTTTT. Translation gives CATSDLPGQMNTGELFF.

This clonotype occurred a few times. The chain is built from TRBV5-1 and TRBJ2-1; 11 nucleotides align to TRBD2. Germline-derived CDR1 and CDR2 are SGHRS and YFSETQ. The CDR3 runs to 15 residues. V lost 2 bases and J lost 8; bases outside the gene matches: 6. The CDR3 region is CASSFSGRGPDEQFF. The CDR3 DNA is TGCGCCAGCAGCTTTAGCGGGAGGGGGCCCGATGAGCAGTTCTTC.

V gene TRBV24-1 combines with J gene TRBJ2-2; tentatively, D is TRBD1 (5 bases). The germline V gene encodes CDR1 KGHDR and CDR2 SFDVKD. The CDR3 length is 15 residues. V was cut by 0 bases and J by 1 base, with 5 bases left in between. CDR3 in amino acids: CATSDLQGNTGELFF. The CDR3 DNA follows: TGTGCCACCAGTGATTTGCAGGGGAACACCGGGGAGCTGTTTTTT.

This clonotype has at least ten counts. Germline is not matched at one junction end, which may reflect a read error. The chain carries TRBV4-3 and TRBJ1-3; 9 bases map to TRBD1. Germline lookup yields CDR1 LGHNA and CDR2 YSLEER. The CDR3 has 18 amino acids. The CDR3 DNA follows: TGCGCCAGCAGCCAAGATGCGAATCCCGGGACAGGGAAAAACACCACATATTTT. Its translation: CASSQDANPGTGKNTTYF.